This T cell receptor (beta chain) originates from a study of T cell responses to AZD1222 COVID-19 vaccine. This clone was seen once. As yet, its antigen is unknown. Study findings and constraints: Baseline seropositives among AZD1222 recipients totaled only five to seven.

V dropped 8 bases and J dropped 0 bases, with 11 bases sitting between them. The CDR3 totals 14 residues. The V gene's germline CDR1 is LGHDT and CDR2 YNNKEL (reference sequence). This table comes from immunoSEQ multiplex PCR, and its TCRdb copy is limited to in-frame clones, with some not included. The sample consists of about 180,000 clones, about 92% of them appearing once. This receptor was obtained from an adult in good health. The sequencing here drew on peripheral blood, taken on day 0 of AZD1222 vaccination. The chain links TRBV3-1 (or the pseudogene TRBV3-2) to TRBJ2-1; TRBD2 might be the D (6 bases). The DNA for the CDR3 is TGTGCCAGCGGTGGGGGAGGCTCCTACAATGAGCAGTTCTTC. This gives the protein CASGGGGSYNEQFF.